The 21 T cell receptor beta chains below were found in one sample sequenced in a study of blood T cells in healthy people across ages. The use of a sample-barcoded 5' primer and a J-beta primer mix characterized a second PCR of about 7 to 12 cycles. TCRdb re-called the 5' RACE reads with MiXCR, one entry per CDR3 protein. Here the sample spans more than 600,000 distinct CDR3 sequences, 20% to 25% being singletons. The same sample was also studied in work on T cells of mothers and their children.

Sequenced: blood. These receptors were taken from a boy between 10 and 17 years old in good health.

The chain is built from TRBV6-1 and TRBJ2-5, with D perhaps TRBD2 (7 bases). The DNA end lines up better with TRBJ2-1; the J call may be wrong. This CDR3 spans 18 amino acids. The germline CDR1 and CDR2 sequences are MNHNS and SASEGT. This chain's CDR3 is CASRPPLGGGSSYNEQFF. The CDR3 DNA follows: TGTGCCAGCAGACCTCCACTAGGCGGGGGCAGCTCCTACAATGAGCAGTTCTTC.

The J gene is TRBJ2-5, the V gene TRBV13; TRBD2 matches 8 bases. V lost 3 bases, J lost 3 bases, and 9 bases stayed unmatched. Germline CDR1 reads PRHDT; CDR2 reads FYEKMQ (reference sequence). The length of the CDR3 is 16 residues. The CDR3 region is CASSLGKGLGKETQYF. CDR3 in DNA: TGTGCCAGCAGCTTGGGCAAGGGACTAGGAAAAGAGACCCAGTACTTC.

V and J are TRBV21-1 and TRBJ2-5. The closer fit of TRBJ2-1 to the DNA end suggests the J call may be wrong. TRBV21-1 is assigned pseudogene status. The length of the CDR3 is 15 residues. CDR3 coding DNA: TGTGCCAGCAGCAAAGGGGCTTGGGCTTGCAATGAGCAGTTCTTC. Translation gives CASSKGAWACNEQFF.

The chain is built from TRBV2 and TRBJ1-1; D gene ambiguous. Germline assignment: CDR1 SNHLY and CDR2 FYNNEI. Trimming took 7 bases from V and 1 from J, leaving 7 bases between them. The CDR3 covers 12 residues. CDR3 residues: CASIDGNTEAFF. CDR3 sequence (DNA): TGTGCCAGCATTGACGGGAACACTGAAGCTTTCTTT.

This clonotype was seen more than once but under ten times. CDR3 in DNA: TGCAGCGTCGCCACCGGGACAGGACGTAATGAAAAACTGTTTTTT. Translation: CSVATGTGRNEKLFF. The chain couples TRBV29-1 to TRBJ1-4; 8 nucleotides match TRBD1. The CDR3 extends over 15 amino acids. Germline loops: CDR1 SQVTM, CDR2 ANQGSEA. V gave up 6 bases and J gave up 4 bases; unmatched junction bases: 10.

This clonotype turned up a few times. In DNA form, the CDR3 reads TGCGCCAGCAGCTTGGAGCGGGCGGACTACGAGCAGTACTTC. Encoded protein: CASSLERADYEQYF. V gene TRBV5-1 combines with J gene TRBJ2-7; maybe TRBD2 (6 bases). The V end lost 0 bases, the J end lost 3 bases, and 10 bases lay between the germline ends. CDR1 and CDR2 (germline): SGHRS, YFSETQ. The CDR3 contains 14 residues.

This clonotype has just a few counts. The chain employs TRBV4-1 and TRBJ1-2; D is unresolved. The length of the CDR3 is 14 residues. Trimming took 4 bases from V and 0 from J, leaving 9 bases between them. Per the germline V gene, CDR1 is MGHRA and CDR2 is YSYEKL. The CDR3 DNA is TGCGCCAGCAGCCCAACGGATTCTAACTATGGCTACACCTTC. Protein: CASSPTDSNYGYTF.

This clonotype has a handful of counts. This rearrangement joins TRBV25-1 to TRBJ2-5, with a weak D call TRBD2 (6 bases). The germline CDR1 and CDR2 sequences are MGHDK and SYGVNS. The V end lost 6 bases, the J end lost 5 bases, and 13 bases lay between the germline ends. The CDR3 length is 13 residues. CDR3 nucleotide sequence: TGTGCCAGCAGAAAGGGCGGGGTGGAGACCCAGTACTTC. Amino acid sequence: CASRKGGVETQYF.

This clonotype has more than one count but fewer than ten. The chain combines TRBV20-1 with TRBJ2-7; D might be TRBD2 (6 bases). The CDR3 totals 13 residues. V gave up 5 bases and J gave up 1 base, with 12 bases separating them. Germline lookup yields CDR1 DFQATT and CDR2 SNEGSKA (reference sequence). The CDR3 bases are TGCAGTGCTTCCAGACTAGTGTCCTACGAGCAGTACTTC. Encoded protein: CSASRLVSYEQYF.

V is TRBV6-5 and J is TRBJ1-1; tentative D call: TRBD1 (6 bases). This CDR3 has 14 amino acids. Germline loops: CDR1 MNHEY, CDR2 SVGAGI. The germline V and J ends were trimmed by 5 bases and 4 bases, with 14 bases remaining between them. CDR3 DNA sequence: TGTGCCAGCAGTACCGGGGGGCAGAGCACTGAAGCTTTCTTT. Translation: CASSTGGQSTEAFF.

This clonotype was seen a handful of times. The chain has TRBV12-5 and TRBJ2-6; D not certain. CDR3 length: 17 amino acids. Germline V gene data show CDR1 as LGHNT and CDR2 as FRNRAP. The V end was cut by 4 bases, the J end by 0 bases, with 13 bases between. The CDR3 DNA reads as TGTGCTAGTGGTTGGGCAGCCATATCCTCTGGGGCCAACGTCCTGACTTTC. Amino acids: CASGWAAISSGANVLTF.

This chain links TRBV3-1 with TRBJ2-7; D is unclear. CDR3 size: 12 residues. Trimming stripped 3 bases from V and 5 bases from J, with 8 bases between. Germline V CDR1 and CDR2: LGHDT, YNNKEL (reference sequence). The CDR3 region has the DNA TGTGCCAGCAGCCAGCTAGAGGACGAGCAGTACTTC. It encodes CASSQLEDEQYF.

The chain carries TRBV28 and TRBJ2-7, with D possibly TRBD1 on 5 matching bases. CDR1 and CDR2 (germline): MDHEN, SYDVKM. Trimming removed 5 bases from V and 2 bases from J, with 13 bases in between. The CDR3 totals 14 residues. The CDR3 bases are TGTGCCAGCAGTCCATTCGGACAAGCCTACGAGCAGTACTTC. Its translation: CASSPFGQAYEQYF.

The chain links TRBV29-1 to TRBJ2-7; 9 bases line up with TRBD2. CDR3 length equals 15 residues. J was trimmed by 1 base and V by 1 base; bases with no gene match: 5. Germline V gene lookup returns CDR1 SQVTM and CDR2 ANQGSEA. The CDR3 here is CSVEARREGSYEQYF. The CDR3 bases are TGCAGCGTTGAAGCTAGGCGGGAGGGATCCTACGAGCAGTACTTC.

This clonotype is a singleton in its sample. The DNA of the CDR3 is TGTGCCAGCAGCCAAGAACTAGCGGGAAGGGAGCAGTACTTC. As protein: CASSQELAGREQYF. This chain joins TRBV3-1 and TRBJ2-1; 10 nucleotides align to TRBD2. The J call could be wrong; TRBJ2-7 is a better fit for the DNA end. The CDR3 spans 14 residues. CDR1 and CDR2 (germline): LGHDT, YNNKEL (reference sequence).

In its sample, this clonotype was seen a few times. The chain carries TRBV10-3 and TRBJ2-5; unclear D gene. The CDR3 runs 14 residues. Germline V gene data show CDR1 as ENHRY and CDR2 as SYGVKD. Trimming shortened V by 2 bases and J by 5 bases, and 12 bases separated the two germline ends. This CDR3 is CAISETNQGETQYF. The CDR3 coding sequence is TGTGCCATCAGTGAGACGAACCAAGGGGAGACCCAGTACTTC.

The chain carries TRBV5-1 and TRBJ2-1; 11 bases align to TRBD2. The CDR3 has 17 amino acids. The ends lost 0 bases at V and 3 bases at J; junction bases unmatched: 5. Germline assignment: CDR1 SGHRS and CDR2 YFSETQ. The CDR3 here is CASSLVSSGRNYNEQFF. The CDR3 DNA reads TGCGCCAGCAGCTTGGTTTCTAGCGGGAGGAACTACAATGAGCAGTTCTTC.

The rearrangement uses TRBV7-9 and TRBJ2-1, with D possibly matching TRBD2 (6 bases). The V end was cut by 5 bases, the J end by 9 bases, with 11 bases between. The CDR3 runs 12 residues. Looked up from germline, CDR1 is SEHNR and CDR2 is FQNEAQ (reference sequence). CDR3 coding DNA: TGTGCCAGCAGCGGCGGGAATCGTGAGCAGTTCTTC. As protein: CASSGGNREQFF.

This clonotype occurred a few times. CDR3 DNA: TGCGCCAGCAGCCAAGACAAAGACAGTTGGTATGGCTACACCTTC. Its translation: CASSQDKDSWYGYTF. The chain employs TRBV4-3 and TRBJ1-2, with D tentatively TRBD1 (5 bases). Germline CDR1 reads LGHNA; CDR2 reads YSLEER. V was clipped by 0 bases and J by 5 bases, with 13 bases between them. CDR3 length: 15 residues.

This clonotype came up once. The V gene is TRBV12-3 or TRBV12-4, the J gene TRBJ1-6, with a possible D match to TRBD1 (6 bases). The V gene lost 8 bases and the J gene lost 6 bases, with 11 bases spanning the gap. This CDR3 comprises 13 residues. Here the CDR3 reads CASSGQFNSPLHF. As DNA, the CDR3 is TGTGCCAGCTCTGGACAGTTTAATTCACCCCTCCACTTT.

The rearrangement links TRBV29-1 to TRBJ2-2; no firm D call. The V gene lost 4 bases and the J gene lost 2 bases, with 11 bases spanning the gap. The CDR3 runs to 14 residues. The germline CDR1 and CDR2 sequences are SQVTM and ANQGSEA. The CDR3 reads CSVGPALNTGELFF. The CDR3 nucleotides are TGCAGCGTTGGCCCTGCTCTAAACACCGGGGAGCTGTTTTTT.